This TCR beta chain was found in a study of cytomegalovirus exposure and HLA in healthy donors. Whole-study context: Previous work identified roughly 120 million unique TCR beta sequences from 150 million to 200 million T cells.

Study-wide results and caveats: A later look showed TCR association rates differing by HLA locus, highest for DRB1 and lowest for HLA-C. It was confirmed in vitro that a few of the CMV-associated chains were specific for CMV antigens.

With 6 bases clipped from V and 3 bases from J, the junction kept 2 bases outside the gene matches. This CDR3 has 13 residues. CDR1 is SQVTM and CDR2 is ANQGSEA in the germline V gene. Amplification used 60 Vbeta primers and 13 Jbeta primers. Some clones are missing from TCRdb's copy, which holds only in-frame ones; the method was immunoSEQ multiplex PCR. The data show around 200,000 clones, roughly 84% seen once. A remark on this clone: Its matching antigen is unknown.

The sequenced sample was PBMCs. The chain uses TRBV29-1 and TRBJ2-3; the match to TRBD1 covers 11 bases. This TCR came from a girl aged 2-9 years in good health and CMV-seropositive. The CDR3 DNA reads as TGCAGCGTCGGACAGGGGGCGACAGATACGCAGTATTTT. Residues: CSVGQGATDTQYF.